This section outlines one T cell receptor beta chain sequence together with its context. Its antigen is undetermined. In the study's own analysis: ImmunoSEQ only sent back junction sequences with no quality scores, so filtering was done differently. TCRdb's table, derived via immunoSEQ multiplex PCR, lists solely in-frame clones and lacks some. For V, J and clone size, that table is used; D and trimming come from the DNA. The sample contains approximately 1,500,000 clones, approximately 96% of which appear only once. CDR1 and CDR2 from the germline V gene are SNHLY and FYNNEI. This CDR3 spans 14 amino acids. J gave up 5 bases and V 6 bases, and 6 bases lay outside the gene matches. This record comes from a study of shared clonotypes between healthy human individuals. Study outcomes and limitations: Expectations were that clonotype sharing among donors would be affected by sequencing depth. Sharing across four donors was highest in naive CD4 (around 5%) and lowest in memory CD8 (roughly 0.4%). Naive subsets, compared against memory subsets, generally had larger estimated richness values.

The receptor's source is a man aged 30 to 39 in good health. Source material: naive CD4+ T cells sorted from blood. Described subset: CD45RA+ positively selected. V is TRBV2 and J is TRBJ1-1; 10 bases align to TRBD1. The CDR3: CASRGWTGGTEAFF. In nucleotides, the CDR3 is TGTGCCAGCAGGGGGTGGACAGGGGGAACTGAAGCTTTCTTT.